This T cell receptor (beta chain) was sequenced during a study of naive and memory T cell subsets. Two oligonucleotides, mixed equimolar, formed the beta constant-region primer covering TRBC1 and TRBC2. Ligated cDNA was amplified by four rounds of PCR with nested alpha and beta constant-region primers and SP2. TCRdb reanalysed the UMI-ligation and nested PCR reads using MiXCR and keeps one entry per CDR3 protein. The sample contains over 110,000 distinct CDR3 sequences, approximately 20% of which appear only once. This CDR3 region has 13 residues. The sample holds a few counts of this clonotype. Its antigen is unknown. Relative to the germline gene, one junction end is altered; a read error may explain this. The study's findings and limits: Especially in CD8 cells, naive repertoires contained a few larger clonotypes, possibly CD45RA-re-expressing memory cells.

The sequenced sample was naive CD8+ T cells from blood. The genes are TRBV12-3 or TRBV12-4 and TRBJ2-7; perhaps TRBD2 as D (6 bases). The clonotype was recovered from a human donor in good health. The CDR3 here is CASSLASGGEQYF. The DNA of the CDR3 is TGTGCCAGCAGTCTAGCGAGTGGGGGCGAGCAGTACTTC.